This record covers a single T cell receptor (beta chain). The antigen is undetermined. This entry comes from a study of T cell responses to AZD1222 COVID-19 vaccine. Overall study results and limits: Just a handful of AZD1222 recipients tested seropositive at baseline. Donors skewed white British and female; clonal diversity was possibly underestimated. Across the whole spike, CD4 TCRs peaked at regions 160-218 and 743-854.

TCRdb's copy holds only in-frame clones and misses some; the assay was immunoSEQ multiplex PCR. The sample shows 110,000 to 150,000 clones, around 92% of them seen only once. The germline V gene encodes CDR1 SEHNR and CDR2 FQNEAQ (reference sequence). The CDR3 is made up of 15 amino acids. V lost 10 bases and J lost 6, with 25 bases in between. This sequence was found in an adult who received the AZD1222 COVID-19 vaccine. This chain joins TRBV7-9 and TRBJ2-7, with D possibly TRBD1 on 5 matching bases. This specimen was peripheral blood, taken 28 days after the second AZD1222 dose. Here the CDR3 DNA reads TGTGCCATCGTCGGGTGGCAGGGTGGGAACATCGAGCAGTACTTC. Protein sequence: CAIVGWQGGNIEQYF.